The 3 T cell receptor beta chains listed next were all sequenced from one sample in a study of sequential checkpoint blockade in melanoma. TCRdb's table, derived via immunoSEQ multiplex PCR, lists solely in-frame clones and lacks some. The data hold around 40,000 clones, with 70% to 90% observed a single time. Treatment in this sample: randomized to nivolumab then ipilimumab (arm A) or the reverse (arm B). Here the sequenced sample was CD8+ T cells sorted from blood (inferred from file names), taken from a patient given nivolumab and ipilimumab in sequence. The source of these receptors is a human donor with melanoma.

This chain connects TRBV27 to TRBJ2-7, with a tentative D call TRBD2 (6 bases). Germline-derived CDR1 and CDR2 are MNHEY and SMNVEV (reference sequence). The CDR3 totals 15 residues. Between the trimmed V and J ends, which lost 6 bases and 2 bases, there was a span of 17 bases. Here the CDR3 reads CASSQGGDVAYEQYF. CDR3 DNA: TGTGCCAGCAGCCAAGGCGGGGACGTAGCCTACGAGCAGTACTTC.

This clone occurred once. The CDR3 protein is CASSPPGISYEQYF. CDR3 DNA sequence: TGTGCCAGCTCACCACCGGGCATTTCCTACGAGCAGTACTTC. This chain connects TRBV18 to TRBJ2-7; no clear D gene. Germline CDR1 KGHSH, CDR2 LQKENI. V dropped 0 bases and J dropped 1 base, with 7 bases sitting between them. There are 14 residues in the CDR3.

The DNA for the CDR3 is TGTGCCAGCAGCAGGACTGGAAACTACAATGAGCAGTTCTTC. Translation gives CASSRTGNYNEQFF. The J gene is TRBJ2-1, the V gene TRBV6-1, with D possibly being TRBD2 (5 bases). The V end lost 6 bases, the J end lost 3 bases, and 12 bases lay between the germline ends. Germline CDR1 MNHNS, CDR2 SASEGT. The CDR3 consists of 14 residues.